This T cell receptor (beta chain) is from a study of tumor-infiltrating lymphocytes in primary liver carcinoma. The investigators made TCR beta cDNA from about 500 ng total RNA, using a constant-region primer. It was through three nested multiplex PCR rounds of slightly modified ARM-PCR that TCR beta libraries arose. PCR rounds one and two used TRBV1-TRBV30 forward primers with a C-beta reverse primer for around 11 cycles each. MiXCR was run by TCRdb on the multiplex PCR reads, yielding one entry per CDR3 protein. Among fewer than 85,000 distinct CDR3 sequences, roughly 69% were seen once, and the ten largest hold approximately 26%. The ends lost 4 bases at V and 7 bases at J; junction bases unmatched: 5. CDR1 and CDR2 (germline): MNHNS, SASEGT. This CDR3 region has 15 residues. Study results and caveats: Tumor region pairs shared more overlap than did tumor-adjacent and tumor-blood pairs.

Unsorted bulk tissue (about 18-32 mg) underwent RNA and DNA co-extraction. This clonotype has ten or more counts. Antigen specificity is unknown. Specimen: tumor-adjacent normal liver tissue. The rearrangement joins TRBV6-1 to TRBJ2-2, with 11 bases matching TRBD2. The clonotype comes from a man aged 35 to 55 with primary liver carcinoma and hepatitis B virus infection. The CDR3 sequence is CASSGLAGMVGELFF. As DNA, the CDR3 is TGTGCCAGCAGTGGACTAGCGGGAATGGTCGGGGAGCTGTTTTTT.